Included here is one T cell receptor (beta chain) sequence, with context. The antigen remains undetermined. Possible read error: a much larger clone is one base away. The record originates from a study of read filtering for tumor transcriptome and immune sequencing. Study in general: TCR-mapped reads were about 3.5 to 11 million with IR-seq versus roughly 85 to 1,300 with RNA-seq.

General observations from the study: About 81.9% of IR-seq clonotypes had one read, totaling approximately 4% of reads; RNA-seq: approximately 73% and 42%. Compared with RNA-seq, IR-seq gave much higher clonotype depth and reliability.

CDR1 is SEHNR and CDR2 is FQNEAQ in the germline V gene (reference sequence). The CDR3 is 14 residues long. V was pared by 8 bases and J by 5 bases, with 19 bases between. Molecular barcoded adaptors covering alpha/delta and beta/gamma chains were used on approximately 400 ng RNA. TCRdb processed the reads anew with MiXCR; each CDR3 protein has one entry. The table has over 45,000 distinct CDR3 sequences, about 20% seen once. Sequencing used a population of CD138-negative cells sorted from bone marrow. The chain carries TRBV7-9 and TRBJ2-7; maybe TRBD1 (6 bases). The receptor was isolated from a donor aged 40 or over with multiple myeloma. The CDR3 loop reads CASGPTRGIHEQYF. CDR3 in DNA: TGTGCCAGCGGCCCTACCAGGGGTATCCACGAGCAGTACTTC. Drawing the rest from reference TRBV7-9 and TRBJ2-7, the complete variable domain is DTGVSQNPRHKITKRGQNVTFRCDPISEHNRLYWYRQTLGQGPEFLTYFQNEAQLEKSRLLSDRFSAERPKGSFSTLEIQRTEQGDSAMYLCASGPTRGIHEQYFGPGTRLTVT.